This TCR beta chain was identified in a study of T cell changes during pregnancy in multiple sclerosis. Sequenced by immunoSEQ multiplex PCR; TCRdb stores in-frame clones only, minus some. This table holds tens of thousands of clones, about 92% found once. This CDR3 is built from 14 residues. Per the germline V gene, CDR1 is SGHTA and CDR2 is FQGNSA. V gave up 0 bases and J gave up 3 bases, with 9 bases separating them. The V call is TRBV7-2, the J call TRBJ2-7; D not resolved. This sequence originates from a female donor with multiple sclerosis, enrolled in a pregnancy study. This sample comprised CD4+ T cells from peripheral blood mononuclear cells, obtained in the third trimester of pregnancy. In nucleotides, the CDR3 is TGTGCCAGCAGCTTAGCGGTTACAATCTACGAGCAGTACTTC. This gives the protein CASSLAVTIYEQYF.